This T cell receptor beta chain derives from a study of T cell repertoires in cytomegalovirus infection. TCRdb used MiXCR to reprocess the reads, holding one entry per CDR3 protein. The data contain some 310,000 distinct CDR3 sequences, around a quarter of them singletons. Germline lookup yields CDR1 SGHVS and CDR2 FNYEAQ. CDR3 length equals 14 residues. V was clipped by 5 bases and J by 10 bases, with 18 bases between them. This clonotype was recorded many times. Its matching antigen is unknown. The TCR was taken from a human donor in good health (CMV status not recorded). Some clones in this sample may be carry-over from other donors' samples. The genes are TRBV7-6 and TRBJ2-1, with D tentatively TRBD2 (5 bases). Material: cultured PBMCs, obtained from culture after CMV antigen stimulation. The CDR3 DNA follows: TGTGCCAGCAGCCCCCGGGGAGCTGCCAGGGAGCAGTTCTTC. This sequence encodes CASSPRGAAREQFF.